Given below is one T cell receptor (beta chain) in context. Its antigen is as yet unknown. This sample stems from a study of identical twins. The study, taken as a whole, reports: In monozygotic twins, models underestimated the sharing of out-of-frame TCR alpha.

With no exceptions, donors were healthy Caucasians. TCRdb passed the 5' RACE reads through MiXCR, listing each CDR3 protein once. Among approximately 890,000 distinct CDR3 sequences, roughly 12% were seen once, and the ten largest hold 1.5% to 2%. CDR3 length: 17 residues. The germline gives CDR1 KGHDR, CDR2 SFDVKD. Trimming cost V 4 bases and J 7 bases; bases outside gene matches: 9. These sequences were also reported in another study, on yellow fever vaccine responses in identical twins.

The chain combines TRBV24-1 with TRBJ2-1, with 13 bases that match TRBD2. Material for sequencing was PBMCs. The TCR sequence derives from a young woman in good health. The chain's CDR3 is CATSDSWGLAGINEQFF. CDR3 DNA: TGTGCCACCAGTGACTCCTGGGGACTAGCGGGAATAAATGAGCAGTTCTTC.